A selection of T cell receptor beta chains follows, all from one sample in a study of cytomegalovirus exposure and HLA in healthy donors. Sequenced by immunoSEQ multiplex PCR; TCRdb stores in-frame clones only, minus some. Here the sample spans approximately 120,000 clones, roughly 74% being singletons. Sequences were obtained from PBMCs. These receptor sequences come from a woman aged 45-60 years in good health and CMV-seropositive. The CDR3 runs from the conserved cysteine through the conserved F or W. A D gene is named only where the DNA matches it firmly. Expanded clones get a size class; other rows say once, few or many, or leave the size out.

d_gene,j_gene,v_gene,abundance,CDR3nt,CDR3aa
TRBD1,TRBJ2-2,TRBV5-1,.,TGCGCCAGCAGCACCAACAGGGACAGAGGTACCGGGGAGCTGTTTTTT,CASSTNRDRGTGELFF
.,TRBJ1-2,TRBV27,.,TGTGCCAGCAGTACAAACAGGGCGTATGGCTACACCTTC,CASSTNRAYGYTF
TRBD2,TRBJ2-2,TRBV7-6,.,TGTGCCAGCAGCAAGACTAGCGGGAAATACACCGGGGAGCTGTTTTTT,CASSKTSGKYTGELFF
.,TRBJ1-2,TRBV28,once,TGTGCCAGCAGTTTAGGGGGCTTGGGGTATGGCTACACCTTC,CASSLGGLGYGYTF
TRBD1,TRBJ2-3,TRBV7-9,.,TGTGCCAGCAGCTTAGTGGGACCGGGACAGGGGGCTCCAGATACGCAGTATTTT,CASSLVGPGQGAPDTQYF
.,TRBJ2-2,TRBV5-4,.,TGTGCCAGCAGCTCCACCGGGCGGGGGCGGACCGGGGAGCTGTTTTTT,CASSSTGRGRTGELFF
.,TRBJ2-3,TRBV6-4,.,TGTGCCAGCAGTGAGTCTGGACAGCGCACAGATACGCAGTATTTT,CASSESGQRTDTQYF
.,TRBJ2-1,TRBV30,once,TGTGCCTGGGCAGACGCTGCGGGGGCGAAATACAATGAGCAGTTCTTC,CAWADAAGAKYNEQFF
.,TRBJ1-2,TRBV4-2,.,TGTGCCAGCAGCCAAAGACAGTCCTTAGTTTATGGCTACACCTTC,CASSQRQSLVYGYTF
TRBD1,TRBJ2-3,TRBV13,.,TGTGCCAGCAGCTTTGGACAGGGGTGGGTTACGCAGTATTTT,CASSFGQGWVTQYF
.,TRBJ1-4,TRBV5-1,.,TGCGCCAGCAGCTTGGGCAGGGGTAATGAAAAACTGTTTTTT,CASSLGRGNEKLFF
.,TRBJ2-7,TRBV5-1,once,TGCGCCAGCAGCCCTCAGACAGGTCCCTACGAGCAGTACTTC,CASSPQTGPYEQYF
TRBD1,TRBJ2-7,TRBV6-1,.,TGTGCCATTGACAGGGGATCTACATACGAGCAGTACTTC,CAIDRGSTYEQYF
.,TRBJ2-7,TRBV14,.,TGTGCCAGCAGCCGGGCAACAGCCTCCTACGAGCAGTACTTC,CASSRATASYEQYF
TRBD2,TRBJ2-7,TRBV13,.,TGTGCCAGCACCGGACTAGTCGACTCCTACGAGCAGTACTTC,CASTGLVDSYEQYF
.,TRBJ2-1,TRBV6-6,.,TGTGCCAGCAGTACCCGGGACTCAAGCCGGTTCTTC,CASSTRDSSRFF